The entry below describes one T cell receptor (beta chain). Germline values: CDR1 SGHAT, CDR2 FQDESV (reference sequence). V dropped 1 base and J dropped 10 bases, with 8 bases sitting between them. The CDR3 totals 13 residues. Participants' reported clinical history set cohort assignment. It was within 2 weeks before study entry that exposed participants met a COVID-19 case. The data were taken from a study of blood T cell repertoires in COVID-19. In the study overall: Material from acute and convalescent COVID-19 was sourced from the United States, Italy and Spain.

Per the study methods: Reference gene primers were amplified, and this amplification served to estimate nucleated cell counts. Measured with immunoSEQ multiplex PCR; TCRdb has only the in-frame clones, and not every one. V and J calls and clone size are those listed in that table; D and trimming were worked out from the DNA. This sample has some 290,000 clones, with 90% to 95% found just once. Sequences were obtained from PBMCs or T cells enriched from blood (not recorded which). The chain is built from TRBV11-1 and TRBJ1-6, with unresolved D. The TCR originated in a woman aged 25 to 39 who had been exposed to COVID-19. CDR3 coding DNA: TGTGCCAGCAGCTTAGACCGCCTATCACCCCTCCACTTT. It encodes CASSLDRLSPLHF.